This T cell receptor beta chain appears in the sequencing data of a study of T cells in tuberculosis. Overall study results and limits: Active tuberculosis alpha repertoires lay closer to GMM-specific TCRs than controls'. Using the GMM-specific repertoire gave about 86% accuracy versus roughly 74% with motifs.

Time point defined: new active TB diagnosis, blood taken before or within 7 days of starting treatment. Positive smear microscopy and/or M. tuberculosis culture confirmed active disease. CDR1 and CDR2 (germline): SGHDT, YYEEEE. This CDR3 has 12 amino acids. V was shortened by 3 bases and J by 6 bases, with 9 bases between the two germline ends. Details on this clone: Its antigen is unidentified.

Generated by immunoSEQ multiplex PCR, the TCRdb table keeps only in-frame clones and is missing some. The sample contains 30,000 to 35,000 clones, roughly 93% of which appear only once. This TCR was sampled from an adult with tuberculosis. The chain has TRBV5-6 and TRBJ1-1; TRBD1 might be the D (6 bases). The material was PBMCs, obtained at tuberculosis diagnosis. CDR3 sequence: CASSSQGPEAFF. The CDR3 DNA sequence: TGTGCCAGCAGCTCCCAGGGGCCTGAAGCTTTCTTT.